These 28 T cell receptor beta chains share one sample of origin, sequenced in a study of T cells after yellow fever vaccination. TCRdb reanalysed the 5' RACE reads using MiXCR and keeps one entry per CDR3 protein. The top ten clones hold approximately 2.7% of a sample with around 120,000 distinct CDR3 sequences, 7.2% of them seen once. This specimen was CD4+ T cells sorted from PBMCs, taken about 41 days after the first yellow fever vaccination. Receptor source: a man younger than 30 who received the YFV17D yellow fever vaccine.

This clonotype was seen at least ten times. The genes are TRBV20-1 and TRBJ1-3; TRBD1 matches at 7 bases. J was trimmed by 4 bases and V by 1 base; bases with no gene match: 7. The CDR3 consists of 15 residues. Germline assignment: CDR1 DFQATT and CDR2 SNEGSKA (reference sequence). DNA of the CDR3: TGCAGTGCTAGAGCCACCGGGACAGCAGGAAACACCATATATTTT. This gives the protein CSARATGTAGNTIYF.

This clonotype was seen at least ten times. The rearrangement joins TRBV3-1 to TRBJ2-7; D gene unclear. The CDR3 consists of 12 residues. CDR1 LGHDT and CDR2 YNNKEL come from the germline V gene (reference sequence). Trimming removed 4 bases from V and 0 bases from J, with 4 bases in between. This CDR3 reads CASSRSSYEQYF. Written as DNA, the CDR3 is TGTGCCAGCAGCCGATCCTCCTACGAGCAGTACTTC.

At least ten counts were recorded for this clonotype. The chain carries TRBV29-1 and TRBJ2-3; 10 nucleotides align to TRBD2. Germline CDR1 SQVTM, CDR2 ANQGSEA. There are 16 residues in the CDR3. V trimming: 6 bases; J trimming: 2 bases; junction bases outside the gene matches: 11. The CDR3 sequence is CSVRGDLAGATDTQYF. Written as DNA, the CDR3 is TGCAGCGTCAGGGGGGATCTAGCGGGGGCCACAGATACGCAGTATTTT.

The V call is TRBV6-1, the J call TRBJ2-1; a possible D gene is TRBD2 (6 bases). The CDR3 extends over 14 amino acids. CDR1 and CDR2 from the germline V gene are MNHNS and SASEGT. Trimming took 6 bases from V and 4 from J, leaving 13 bases between them. CDR3 sequence reads: CASRGGVTYNEQFF. In DNA, the CDR3 is TGTGCCAGCAGGGGGGGAGTTACGTACAATGAGCAGTTCTTC.

This clonotype was counted many times. The rearrangement links TRBV20-1 to TRBJ1-1, with a weak D call TRBD1 (5 bases). The V end lost 2 bases, the J end lost 4 bases, and 14 bases lay between the germline ends. The germline CDR1 and CDR2 sequences are DFQATT and SNEGSKA (reference sequence). This CDR3 contains 14 residues. CDR3 residues: CSARSRVTGTEAFF. The CDR3 DNA follows: TGCAGTGCTAGATCTCGGGTCACAGGCACTGAAGCTTTCTTT.

This clonotype was recorded at least ten times. The CDR3, as DNA: TGTGCCAGCAGCCCACGGACAGCGCTAAATGGCTACACCTTC. Amino acids: CASSPRTALNGYTF. The chain carries TRBV11-2 and TRBJ1-2, with D possibly being TRBD1 (6 bases). With 5 bases removed from V and 6 bases from J, the gap between germline ends came to 16 bases. This CDR3 is 14 amino acids long. Germline V lookup: CDR1 SGHAT, CDR2 FQNNGV.

CDR3 sequence reads: CASSLGGIDDTQYF. The DNA of the CDR3 is TGCGCCAGCAGCCTGGGGGGGATTGATGATACGCAGTATTTT. The chain carries TRBV5-1 and TRBJ2-3; 7 bases map to TRBD2. The trim removed 4 bases at V and 6 bases at J, leaving 8 bases unmatched. Germline loops: CDR1 SGHRS, CDR2 YFSETQ. The CDR3 length is 14 residues.

The chain employs TRBV30 and TRBJ2-3; possible D gene TRBD2, 5 bases. The CDR3 has 14 amino acids. Germline lookup yields CDR1 GTSNPN and CDR2 SVGIG (reference sequence). V was shortened by 0 bases and J by 5 bases, with 12 bases between the two germline ends. The CDR3 DNA reads TGTGCCTGGAGTGTAACCTCTGGAGGAGATACGCAGTATTTT. Its translation is CAWSVTSGGDTQYF.

The J gene is TRBJ2-5, the V gene TRBV19, with D perhaps assigned TRBD1 or TRBD2 (5 bases each). Germline CDR1 LNHDA, CDR2 SQIVND (reference sequence). The CDR3 spans 15 residues. Deletions cut 4 bases from V and 7 bases from J, with 19 bases between. CDR3 nucleotides: TGTGCCAGTAGTACCCTGGGGACCGGGGCCGGGACCCAGTACTTC. Amino acid sequence: CASSTLGTGAGTQYF.

This clonotype showed up many times. The DNA for the CDR3 is TGTGCCAGCAGCCCTAGACGACAAGAGACCCAGTACTTC. Protein sequence: CASSPRRQETQYF. The V and J genes are TRBV7-2 and TRBJ2-5; the D is unclear. The CDR3 covers 13 residues. In germline, CDR1 is SGHTA, CDR2 FQGNSA. Trimming pared 5 bases from V and 2 bases from J, leaving 9 bases between. Full variable domain (outside the CDR3, taken from reference TRBV7-2 and TRBJ2-5): GAGVSQSPSNKVTEKGKDVELRCDPISGHTALYWYRQSLGQGLEFLIYFQGNSAPDKSGLPSDRFSAERTGGSVSTLTIQRTQQEDSAVYLCASSPRRQETQYFGPGTRLLVL.

This clonotype occurred many times. The CDR3 region has the DNA TGCAGTGCTAGTCCCCCACAGAACCCCTACGAGCAGTACTTC. The encoded protein is CSASPPQNPYEQYF. The chain has TRBV20-1 and TRBJ2-7, with no clear D. The CDR3 runs to 14 residues. V lost 3 bases and J lost 2, with 14 bases in between. Looked up from germline, CDR1 is DFQATT and CDR2 is SNEGSKA (reference sequence).

A few counts support this clonotype. The rearrangement links TRBV12-3 or TRBV12-4 to TRBJ2-3; 7 bases line up with TRBD1. J gave up 0 bases and V 6 bases, and 6 bases lay outside the gene matches. CDR3 length: 15 residues. CDR3 DNA sequence: TGTGCCAGCAGCCGGGACAGCCGTAGCACAGATACGCAGTATTTT. Translation: CASSRDSRSTDTQYF.

This clonotype has ten or more counts. The chain is built from TRBV10-3 and TRBJ2-3, with 15 nucleotides matching TRBD2. Germline-derived CDR1 and CDR2 are ENHRY and SYGVKD. Unmatched junction bases numbered 3, after V lost 4 bases and J lost 1 base. This CDR3 contains 17 residues. The CDR3 DNA is TGTGCCATCAGTGGAGGACTAGCGGGGGGGGGCACAGATACGCAGTATTTT. It yields the protein CAISGGLAGGGTDTQYF.

This clonotype was seen repeatedly, ten times or more. The chain joins TRBV15 to TRBJ2-3; tentative D call: TRBD2 (6 bases). V dropped 0 bases and J dropped 9 bases, with 10 bases sitting between them. This CDR3 spans 13 amino acids. Germline V CDR1 and CDR2: LNHNV, YYDKDF (reference sequence). The CDR3 sequence is CATSRDSAGTQYF. For the CDR3, the DNA is TGTGCCACCAGCAGAGATTCGGCGGGGACGCAGTATTTT.

This clonotype showed up many times. The gene calls are TRBV7-2 and TRBJ2-1; 9 bases align to TRBD1. This CDR3 spans 15 amino acids. Germline V lookup: CDR1 SGHTA, CDR2 FQGNSA. With 0 bases clipped from V and 8 bases from J, the junction kept 5 bases outside the gene matches. The DNA for the CDR3 is TGTGCCAGCAGCTTAGCAGGGGACAGGGTCTATGAGCAGTTCTTC. The encoded protein is CASSLAGDRVYEQFF.

A remark on this clonotype: Germline and junction disagree at one end, which may indicate a read error. The chain uses TRBV20-1 and TRBJ2-3; 15 bases map to TRBD2. Germline V gene data show CDR1 as DFQATT and CDR2 as SNEGSKA (reference sequence). The CDR3 sequence is 17 residues long. CDR3 region: CCALPGLAGGTTDTQYF. In DNA, the CDR3 is TGCTGTGCCCTACCGGGACTAGCGGGGGGCACCACAGATACGCAGTATTTT.

This clonotype has at least ten counts. The chain combines TRBV9 with TRBJ2-1; maybe TRBD2 (5 bases). The CDR3 covers 14 residues. The V end was cut by 4 bases, the J end by 5 bases, with 13 bases between. Germline CDR1 reads SGDLS; CDR2 reads YYNGEE. DNA for the CDR3: TGTGCCAGCAGCAGAACGGACTGGGACAATGAGCAGTTCTTC. Its translation: CASSRTDWDNEQFF.

This clonotype was detected ten times or more. V is TRBV20-1 and J is TRBJ1-5, with a possible D match to TRBD1 (5 bases). This CDR3 spans 13 amino acids. Trimming removed 1 base from V and 4 bases from J, with 8 bases in between. CDR1 is DFQATT and CDR2 is SNEGSKA in the germline V gene (reference sequence). The CDR3 nucleotides read TGCAGTGCTAGAGTGGGGGGGAATCAGCCCCAGCATTTT. It translates to CSARVGGNQPQHF.

This clonotype was found a few times. The chain recombines TRBV12-3 or TRBV12-4 with TRBJ2-3; tentative D call: TRBD2 (6 bases). The V and J ends lost 6 bases and 1 base respectively, with 14 bases between them. This CDR3 region has 15 residues. CDR3 in amino acids: CASRLGAGRTDTQYF. The CDR3 nucleotides read TGTGCCAGCAGGTTGGGAGCGGGCCGCACAGATACGCAGTATTTT.

This clonotype appeared a single time. A read error may explain this, as a much larger clone is one base away. This chain connects TRBV30 to TRBJ2-7; possible D gene TRBD1, 5 bases. CDR1 is GTSNPN, CDR2 SVGIG, per germline (reference sequence). The CDR3 sequence is 13 residues long. Trimming took off 4 bases at V and 8 bases at J, with 18 bases between the two ends. The CDR3 coding sequence is TGTGCCTGGAACCCCCCTCAGGGATACAAGCAGTACTTC. This translates into CAWNPPQGYKQYF.

The chain uses TRBV6-6 and TRBJ2-1; D perhaps matches TRBD2 (5 bases). The length of the CDR3 is 15 residues. Trimming stripped 6 bases from V and 1 base from J, with 13 bases between. The germline V gene encodes CDR1 MNHNY and CDR2 SVGAGI (reference sequence). The chain's CDR3 is CASSHRTGSYNEQFF. In DNA form, the CDR3 reads TGTGCCAGCAGCCACCGGACTGGATCCTACAATGAGCAGTTCTTC.

This clonotype was seen a few times. The gene calls are TRBV5-5 and TRBJ2-5; D ambiguous. Looked up from germline, CDR1 is SGHKS and CDR2 is YYEKEE (reference sequence). V lost 2 bases and J 5 bases, leaving 10 bases between the germline ends. This CDR3 is 13 amino acids long. CDR3 bases: TGTGCCAGCAGCTTACGGGTGGGGGAGACCCAGTACTTC. As protein: CASSLRVGETQYF. Full variable domain (outside the CDR3, taken from reference TRBV5-5 and TRBJ2-5): DAGVTQSPTHLIKTRGQQVTLRCSPISGHKSVSWYQQVLGQGPQFIFQYYEKEERGRGNFPDRFSARQFPNYSSELNVNALLLGDSALYLCASSLRVGETQYFGPGTRLLVL.

This clonotype occurred many times. This sequence joins TRBV20-1 and TRBJ2-3; no definite D call. The CDR3 sequence is 11 residues long. CDR1 and CDR2 from the germline V gene are DFQATT and SNEGSKA (reference sequence). The V and J ends lost 3 bases and 6 bases respectively, with 7 bases between them. CDR3 coding DNA: TGCAGTGCTAGTCATGGGGATACGCAGTATTTT. Its translation is CSASHGDTQYF.

This clonotype was recorded many times. The chain is built from TRBV7-9 and TRBJ1-5; D gene ambiguous. The CDR3 runs to 16 residues. The V gene's germline CDR1 is SEHNR and CDR2 FQNEAQ (reference sequence). V dropped 1 base and J dropped 7 bases, with 17 bases sitting between them. The CDR3 spells CASSLGTGVQGQPQHF. CDR3 sequence (DNA): TGTGCCAGCAGCTTAGGGACCGGGGTGCAAGGACAGCCCCAGCATTTT.

The table lists this clonotype with many counts. The V call is TRBV10-3, the J call TRBJ1-2; 7 positions match TRBD1. The CDR3 runs 14 residues. Unmatched junction bases numbered 12, after V lost 10 bases and J lost 4 bases. Germline V gene sequence: CDR1 ENHRY, CDR2 SYGVKD. The CDR3 DNA is TGTGCCACGACCCGGGACAGCGAATCCTATGGCTACACCTTC. Its translation is CATTRDSESYGYTF.

The sample holds many counts of this clonotype. This chain links TRBV5-1 with TRBJ1-5, with 7 bases that match TRBD1. Germline CDR1 reads SGHRS; CDR2 reads YFSETQ. The CDR3 contains 14 residues. Trimming at V came to 0 bases and at J to 5 bases, leaving 2 bases not matched to a gene. CDR3 sequence reads: CASSLGQGDQPQHF. As DNA, the CDR3 is TGCGCCAGCAGCTTGGGCCAGGGGGATCAGCCCCAGCATTTT.

This clonotype has ten or more counts. This chain links TRBV19 with TRBJ1-5, with D perhaps matching TRBD1 (5 bases). The CDR3 is made up of 14 amino acids. Trimming removed 10 bases at V and 4 bases at J, with 17 bases between. Germline CDR1 LNHDA, CDR2 SQIVND (reference sequence). This CDR3 is CATGDVSKNQPQHF. In DNA form, the CDR3 reads TGTGCCACCGGGGACGTATCGAAGAATCAGCCCCAGCATTTT.

The rearrangement links TRBV2 to TRBJ2-7; D may be TRBD2 (6 bases). This CDR3 comprises 12 residues. V was cut by 6 bases and J by 3 bases, with 9 bases left in between. Germline CDR1 and CDR2: SNHLY and FYNNEI. CDR3 amino acids: CASSGGGYEQYV. DNA of the CDR3: TGTGCCAGCAGCGGGGGAGGCTACGAGCAGTACGTC.